Below, 32 T cell receptor beta chains from the same sample are listed, as sequenced in a study of control samples from healthy donors and cancer patients. The assay was immunoSEQ multiplex PCR, and TCRdb's table has in-frame clones only and misses some. This sample has approximately 100,000 clones; just over 90% occur once, and the top ten carry around 3.8%. Material: blood. The receptors were gathered from a young woman in good health.

J is TRBJ1-2 and V is TRBV5-1, with D possibly being TRBD1 (6 bases). V gave up 4 bases and J gave up 4 bases, with 17 bases separating them. The CDR3 loop spans 15 amino acids. Germline CDR1 is SGHRS and CDR2 is YFSETQ. The CDR3: CASSPDSSLGYGYTF. The DNA for the CDR3 is TGCGCCAGCAGCCCGGACAGCTCTCTGGGCTATGGCTACACCTTC.

The V and J genes are TRBV19 and TRBJ2-7; a weak D match, TRBD2 (5 bases). The germline gives CDR1 LNHDA, CDR2 SQIVND (reference sequence). The CDR3 loop spans 16 amino acids. Trimming shortened V by 3 bases and J by 2 bases, and 17 bases separated the two germline ends. DNA for the CDR3: TGTGCCAGTAGTATGTTCAACGGACCGGGGACCTACGAGCAGTACTTC. Translation: CASSMFNGPGTYEQYF. The full variable domain, rest sourced from reference TRBV19 and TRBJ2-7, is DGGITQSPKYLFRKEGQNVTLSCEQNLNHDAMYWYRQDPGQGLRLIYYSQIVNDFQKGDIAEGYSVSREKKESFPLTVTSAQKNPTAFYLCASSMFNGPGTYEQYFGPGTRLTVT.

This clone was picked up a small number of times. J is TRBJ1-1 and V is TRBV18; D is ambiguous. This CDR3 contains 13 residues. Germline CDR1 KGHSH, CDR2 LQKENI. V was trimmed by 2 bases and J by 1 base, leaving 5 bases between them. The CDR3 bases are TGTGCCAGCTCACCAATAGGGAACACTGAAGCTTTCTTT. Translation: CASSPIGNTEAFF.

The chain employs TRBV12-3 or TRBV12-4 and TRBJ2-7; the D is unclear. The germline V and J ends were trimmed by 3 bases and 6 bases, with 6 bases remaining between them. The CDR3 has 11 amino acids. DNA of the CDR3: TGTGCCAGCAGTTTTGGTGGCGAGCAGTACTTC. It codes for CASSFGGEQYF.

V usage is TRBV5-1 and J usage is TRBJ2-7; D is unclear. Trimming removed 2 bases from V and 9 bases from J, with 18 bases in between. This CDR3 is built from 14 residues. CDR1 is SGHRS, CDR2 YFSETQ, per germline. This chain's CDR3 is CASSFTLQAGGQYF. CDR3 coding DNA: TGCGCCAGCAGCTTCACCCTTCAGGCAGGTGGGCAGTACTTC.

The count of this clone is one. Mismatch with germline at one junction end may stem from a read error. The rearrangement links TRBV6-5 to TRBJ1-1, with D hard to call. The CDR3 length is 11 residues. CDR1 and CDR2 from the germline V gene are MNHEY and SVGAGI. In DNA, the CDR3 is TGTGCCAGCAGTTACTCGAAGGTTGTATACTTT. This gives the protein CASSYSKVVYF.

This clone is a singleton in its sample. The rearrangement joins TRBV3-1 (or the pseudogene TRBV3-2) to TRBJ1-3; D not resolved. The germline CDR1 and CDR2 sequences are LGHDT and YNNKEL (reference sequence). CDR3 size: 14 residues. V was clipped by 2 bases and J by 2 bases, with 7 bases between them. Here the CDR3 DNA reads TGTGCCAGCAGCCAACGCGGAACTGGAAACACCATATATTTT. The encoded protein is CASSQRGTGNTIYF.

This CDR3 is CASSLVTGEKNEQYF. In nucleotides, the CDR3 is TGTGCCAGCAGCTTAGTAACAGGGGAAAAAAACGAGCAGTACTTC. The gene calls are TRBV7-9 and TRBJ2-7; the match to TRBD1 covers 7 bases. The CDR3 is 15 residues long. J lost 5 bases, V lost 1 base, and 8 bases had no gene match. Germline V lookup: CDR1 SEHNR, CDR2 FQNEAQ (reference sequence).

This chain links TRBV4-1 with TRBJ2-5; 10 nucleotides align to TRBD2. The CDR3 extends over 17 amino acids. With 3 bases clipped from V and 0 bases from J, the junction kept 7 bases outside the gene matches. The germline CDR1 and CDR2 sequences are MGHRA and YSYEKL. The CDR3 loop is CASSQITSGENQETQYF. The CDR3, as DNA: TGCGCCAGCAGCCAGATCACTAGCGGGGAGAACCAAGAGACCCAGTACTTC.

The V and J genes are TRBV20-1 and TRBJ2-7, with a weak D call TRBD2 (5 bases). Trimming shortened V by 3 bases and J by 0 bases, and 12 bases separated the two germline ends. Germline CDR1 DFQATT, CDR2 SNEGSKA (reference sequence). This CDR3 comprises 14 residues. The CDR3 DNA reads TGCAGTGCTAGTCCCGGGATACTCTCCTACGAGCAGTACTTC. This gives the protein CSASPGILSYEQYF.

The CDR3 DNA sequence: TGTGCCAACCGGGACAGGGTAGACTCCTATGGCTACACCTTC. Translation gives CANRDRVDSYGYTF. The gene calls are TRBV10-3 and TRBJ1-2, with 9 bases fitting TRBD1. Germline V gene data show CDR1 as ENHRY and CDR2 as SYGVKD. This CDR3 is built from 14 residues. The ends lost 10 bases at V and 4 bases at J; junction bases unmatched: 10.

The chain couples TRBV5-4 to TRBJ1-2; 9 bases agree with TRBD1. CDR1 is SGHNT, CDR2 YYREEE, per germline (reference sequence). V was pared by 5 bases and J by 6 bases, with 8 bases of the junction left unmatched. CDR3 length: 14 amino acids. The CDR3 loop reads CASSGGQGVNGYTF. CDR3 coding DNA: TGTGCCAGCAGTGGGGGACAGGGCGTGAATGGCTACACCTTC.

The V call is TRBV5-6, the J call TRBJ2-3, with D unresolved. There are 13 residues in the CDR3. V was pared by 0 bases and J by 3 bases, with 5 bases between. CDR1 is SGHDT and CDR2 is YYEEEE in the germline V gene. CDR3 sequence reads: CASSLVGTDTQYF. CDR3 coding DNA: TGTGCCAGCAGCTTGGTGGGGACAGATACGCAGTATTTT.

The rearrangement uses TRBV3-1 (or the pseudogene TRBV3-2) and TRBJ2-5, with TRBD2 matching 12 bases. This CDR3 is 17 amino acids long. CDR1 and CDR2 from the germline V gene are LGHDT and YNNKEL (reference sequence). Losses at the gene ends were 4 bases for V and 5 bases for J; bases not matched to a gene: 11. CDR3 DNA: TGTGCCAGCAGCCCAGGGCGGACTAGCGGGGCGGGGGAGACCCAGTACTTC. This translates into CASSPGRTSGAGETQYF.

The rearrangement uses TRBV12-3 or TRBV12-4 and TRBJ1-1; D is unresolved. This CDR3 contains 13 residues. V dropped 3 bases and J dropped 2 bases, with 7 bases sitting between them. CDR3 bases: TGTGCCAGCAGTTTCGGGGATAACACTGAAGCTTTCTTT. Amino acids: CASSFGDNTEAFF.

CDR3 DNA: TGTGCCAGCAGTTACTCGAAGGGGGACGAGCAGTACTTC. Residues: CASSYSKGDEQYF. V gene TRBV6-5 combines with J gene TRBJ2-7; weak D call: TRBD1 (6 bases). CDR3 length: 13 residues. Germline CDR1 reads MNHEY; CDR2 reads SVGAGI. Trimming cost V 0 bases and J 5 bases, with 8 bases left between them.

The chain couples TRBV2 to TRBJ1-2; 9 bases fit TRBD1. V was pared by 5 bases and J by 7 bases, with 8 bases of the junction left unmatched. This CDR3 spans 14 amino acids. Looked up from germline, CDR1 is SNHLY and CDR2 is FYNNEI. The CDR3 sequence is CASSPGTGIGGYTF. The CDR3 region has the DNA TGTGCCAGCAGTCCCGGGACAGGGATAGGTGGCTACACCTTC. Full variable domain (outside the CDR3, taken from reference TRBV2 and TRBJ1-2): EPEVTQTPSHQVTQMGQEVILRCVPISNHLYFYWYRQILGQKVEFLVSFYNNEISEKSEIFDDQFSVERPDGSNFTLKIRSTKLEDSAMYFCASSPGTGIGGYTFGSGTRLTVV.

The V call is TRBV27, the J call TRBJ2-3; D gene unclear. V was pared by 10 bases and J by 2 bases, with 19 bases between. Per germline, CDR1 MNHEY and CDR2 SMNVEV (reference sequence). The CDR3 totals 15 residues. CDR3 coding DNA: TGTGCCACCACCTTGTCGGTCGAGTTCACAGATACGCAGTATTTT. Translating gives CATTLSVEFTDTQYF.

This sequence joins TRBV13 and TRBJ1-1, with TRBD1 matching over 9 bases. The CDR3 totals 17 residues. The ends lost 5 bases at V and 4 bases at J; junction bases unmatched: 14. Germline V gene sequence: CDR1 PRHDT, CDR2 FYEKMQ (reference sequence). The CDR3 nucleotides read TGTGCCAGCAGCCCGCGTCCCGGGACAGGGTCAAGCACTGAAGCTTTCTTT. Its protein is CASSPRPGTGSSTEAFF. Full variable domain (rest looked up from reference TRBV13 and TRBJ1-1): AAGVIQSPRHLIKEKRETATLKCYPIPRHDTVYWYQQGPGQDPQFLISFYEKMQSDKGSIPDRFSAQQFSDYHSELNMSSLELGDSALYFCASSPRPGTGSSTEAFFGQGTRLTVV.

The chain recombines TRBV11-2 with TRBJ1-2; possibly TRBD1 for D (6 bases). V gave up 5 bases and J gave up 8 bases, with 12 bases separating them. CDR1 and CDR2 from the germline V gene are SGHAT and FQNNGV. The CDR3 extends over 12 amino acids. Written as DNA, the CDR3 is TGTGCCAGCAGCCCGACAGGACTCGGCTACACCTTC. This codes for CASSPTGLGYTF.

The chain combines TRBV7-3 with TRBJ1-1; D might be TRBD1 (5 bases). Germline CDR1 SGHTA, CDR2 FQGTGA. The CDR3 runs to 14 residues. Between the trimmed V and J ends, which lost 3 bases and 3 bases, there was a span of 11 bases. The CDR3 here is CASSLAGTDTEAFF. DNA for the CDR3: TGTGCCAGCAGCTTGGCAGGGACGGACACTGAAGCTTTCTTT.

This chain uses TRBV5-1 with TRBJ2-7, with a tentative D call TRBD1 (6 bases). The CDR3 contains 13 residues. Germline CDR1 SGHRS, CDR2 YFSETQ. Trimming removed 7 bases at V and 3 bases at J, with 14 bases between. The CDR3, as DNA: TGCGCCAGCTTCATGGAAGGGGGCTACGAGCAGTACTTC. This codes for CASFMEGGYEQYF. The variable domain in full, with the rest retrieved from reference TRBV5-1 and TRBJ2-7, is KAGVTQTPRYLIKTRGQQVTLSCSPISGHRSVSWYQQTPGQGLQFLFEYFSETQRNKGNFPGRFSGRQFSNSRSEMNVSTLELGDSALYLCASFMEGGYEQYFGPGTRLTVT.

The chain joins TRBV14 to TRBJ1-5, with D unclear. Between the trimmed V and J ends, which lost 1 base and 0 bases, there was a span of 4 bases. There are 14 residues in the CDR3. Germline CDR1 SGHDN, CDR2 FVKESK. DNA for the CDR3: TGTGCCAGCAGCCAAGGGGTTAGCAATCAGCCCCAGCATTTT. This encodes CASSQGVSNQPQHF.

J is TRBJ1-5 and V is TRBV10-2; 7 positions agree with TRBD1. The germline gives CDR1 WSHSY, CDR2 SAAADI. This CDR3 has 15 residues. Unmatched junction bases numbered 6, after V lost 0 bases and J lost 7 bases. The CDR3 DNA is TGCGCCAGCAGTGAGTCGACGAGGGGGCAGCAGCCCCAGCATTTT. Translating it yields CASSESTRGQQPQHF.

The chain uses TRBV18 and TRBJ2-5, with a tentative D call TRBD1 (6 bases). The CDR3 covers 14 residues. Per germline, CDR1 KGHSH and CDR2 LQKENI. V shed 6 bases and J shed 2 bases, with 13 bases lying between them. CDR3 DNA: TGTGCCAGCTCGTTAAGGACAGAGCAAGAGACCCAGTACTTC. It translates to CASSLRTEQETQYF.

The chain is built from TRBV7-9 and TRBJ1-4, with D possibly matching TRBD1 (5 bases). The CDR3 is 13 residues long. Germline CDR1 SEHNR, CDR2 FQNEAQ (reference sequence). V shed 4 bases and J shed 8 bases, with 11 bases lying between them. CDR3 sequence: CASSSGFEEKLFF. Written as DNA, the CDR3 is TGTGCCAGCAGCTCAGGGTTTGAAGAAAAACTGTTTTTT.

This clone showed up just a few times. V is TRBV18 and J is TRBJ2-5; D is perhaps TRBD1 or TRBD2 (6 bases each). The ends were cut back, 4 bases at V and 5 bases at J, with 11 bases in the middle. Germline loops: CDR1 KGHSH, CDR2 LQKENI. The CDR3 runs to 13 residues. This CDR3 reads CASSRGAGETQYF. For the CDR3, the DNA is TGTGCCAGCTCACGGGGGGCCGGGGAGACCCAGTACTTC.

This clone was counted between two and nine times. The chain joins TRBV7-8 to TRBJ1-1, with unresolved D. This CDR3 comprises 13 residues. The germline gives CDR1 SGHVS, CDR2 FQNEAQ. V dropped 4 bases and J dropped 6 bases, with 12 bases sitting between them. CDR3 sequence (DNA): TGTGCCAGCAGCTCGCGTTCCTTTGCTGAAGCTTTCTTT. Translated, it gives CASSSRSFAEAFF.

The chain combines TRBV9 with TRBJ1-4, with 8 positions matching TRBD1. V trimming: 3 bases; J trimming: 8 bases; junction bases outside the gene matches: 9. The CDR3 covers 15 residues. The V gene's germline CDR1 is SGDLS and CDR2 YYNGEE. CDR3 loop: CASSASGGRGEKLFF. DNA of the CDR3: TGTGCCAGCAGCGCCTCAGGGGGCCGGGGGGAAAAACTGTTTTTT.

This rearrangement joins TRBV6-4 to TRBJ1-6, with TRBD1 identical over 9 bases. V dropped 0 bases and J dropped 9; count of bases not matched to a gene: 3. The CDR3 extends over 15 amino acids. Germline V gene sequence: CDR1 MRHNA, CDR2 SNTAGT. The CDR3 bases are TGTGCCAGCAGTGACTCGGGACAGGGAAGTTCACCCCTCCACTTT. Translation: CASSDSGQGSSPLHF.

The sample holds one count of this clone. The chain has TRBV5-1 and TRBJ2-7; weak D call: TRBD2 (6 bases). Trimming cost V 0 bases and J 2 bases, with 12 bases left between them. Germline assignment: CDR1 SGHRS and CDR2 YFSETQ. The CDR3 consists of 15 residues. CDR3 DNA: TGCGCCAGCAGCTTGGGGGTAGCGGTAGCCTACGAGCAGTACTTC. It specifies CASSLGVAVAYEQYF.

The chain couples TRBV5-6 to TRBJ2-2, with 8 bases aligning to TRBD2. This CDR3 spans 16 amino acids. From germline, CDR1 is SGHDT and CDR2 YYEEEE. V shed 2 bases and J 6 bases; nucleotides not matched to a gene: 9. CDR3 sequence: CASSFLGGALAGELFF. CDR3 coding DNA: TGTGCCAGCAGCTTCCTCGGGGGGGCCCTTGCCGGGGAGCTGTTTTTT.